The 3 T cell receptor beta chains presented below share a single source sample, sequenced in a study of T cell changes during pregnancy in multiple sclerosis. Sequenced by immunoSEQ multiplex PCR; TCRdb stores in-frame clones only, minus some. The table has around 100,000 clones, about 90% seen once; the top ten hold more than 1.5%. Sequenced material: peripheral blood, taken after pregnancy. The receptors were sampled from a female donor with multiple sclerosis, enrolled in a pregnancy study.

The CDR3 loop reads CAWSVLAGGTEAFF. CDR3 sequence (DNA): TGTGCCTGGAGTGTACTCGCAGGGGGCACTGAAGCTTTCTTT. The V and J genes are TRBV30 and TRBJ1-1; 7 nucleotides match TRBD1. Looked up from germline, CDR1 is GTSNPN and CDR2 is SVGIG (reference sequence). The CDR3 is made up of 14 amino acids. V lost 0 bases, J lost 4 bases, and 5 bases stayed unmatched.

V usage is TRBV6-1 and J usage is TRBJ1-5; 7 bases are a match to TRBD1. There are 15 residues in the CDR3. Germline lookup yields CDR1 MNHNS and CDR2 SASEGT. V lost 6 bases and J lost 6; bases outside the gene matches: 11. The DNA of the CDR3 is TGTGCCAGCAGGAACAGACAGGGTACGAGTCAGCCCCAGCATTTT. It codes for CASRNRQGTSQPQHF.

This sequence joins TRBV7-9 and TRBJ1-1; D not certain. V gave up 5 bases and J gave up 6 bases, with 10 bases separating them. Germline V gene sequence: CDR1 SEHNR, CDR2 FQNEAQ (reference sequence). The CDR3 is 12 residues long. CDR3 region: CASSTEEAEAFF. The CDR3 nucleotides are TGTGCCAGCAGCACGGAGGAGGCTGAAGCTTTCTTT.